This TCR beta chain was recovered during a study of blood T cell repertoires in COVID-19. Study-wide context: The samples span acute and convalescent COVID-19 from the United States, Italy and Spain. The cDNA or gDNA used as material had been derived from T cells, B-cell-depleted T cells, or PBMCs.

Germline loops: CDR1 SGHRS, CDR2 YFSETQ. Between the trimmed V and J ends, which lost 7 bases and 2 bases, there was a span of 15 bases. This CDR3 comprises 15 residues. Per the original data handling: Amplifying reference gene primers gave estimates of nucleated cell counts. Method: immunoSEQ multiplex PCR; TCRdb's copy keeps in-frame clones and lacks some. Clonal size and the V and J genes are those of that table, whereas D and trimming came from the DNA. The data hold some 180,000 clones, with 75% to 90% observed a single time. Sequenced: peripheral blood. V usage is TRBV5-1 and J usage is TRBJ1-4, with D possibly matching TRBD1 (5 bases). The TCR sequence derives from a woman aged 55-75 years with acute or convalescent COVID-19. The CDR3 reads CASRLGGGTNEKLFF. DNA of the CDR3: TGCGCCAGCCGCCTCGGGGGGGGGACTAATGAAAAACTGTTTTTT.